These 30 T cell receptor beta chains came from one sample sequenced in a study of shared clonotypes between healthy human individuals. The method was immunoSEQ multiplex PCR; TCRdb's version includes in-frame clones alone and lacks a portion of them. The sample carries over a million clones, 95% to 97% recorded once. Specimen: naive CD4+ T cells sorted from blood. Subset described: CD45RA+ positively selected. The receptors were gathered from a man aged 25 to 45 in good health.

The chain has TRBV2 and TRBJ2-5; D is unclear. Germline lookup yields CDR1 SNHLY and CDR2 FYNNEI. The CDR3 spans 13 residues. Trimming took 3 bases from V and 2 from J, leaving 7 bases between them. The CDR3: CASSEARQETQYF. DNA for the CDR3: TGTGCCAGCAGTGAGGCCAGACAAGAGACCCAGTACTTC.

The rearrangement uses TRBV27 and TRBJ2-7; TRBD1 aligns across 7 bases. The CDR3 runs 12 residues. The V segment lost 10 bases and the J segment 4 bases; nucleotides outside the gene matches: 7. Looked up from germline, CDR1 is MNHEY and CDR2 is SMNVEV (reference sequence). The CDR3 here is CATRGIRYEQYF. The CDR3 nucleotides are TGTGCCACCAGGGGGATTAGATACGAGCAGTACTTC.

The V gene is TRBV5-6, the J gene TRBJ2-2; a possible D gene is TRBD1 (5 bases). Germline-derived CDR1 and CDR2 are SGHDT and YYEEEE. This CDR3 region has 13 residues. Between the trimmed V and J ends, which lost 1 base and 7 bases, there was a span of 8 bases. The CDR3 loop reads CASSLLGVGELFF. Written as DNA, the CDR3 is TGTGCCAGCAGCTTGCTAGGGGTCGGGGAGCTGTTTTTT.

V and J are TRBV5-8 and TRBJ2-7; tentatively, D is TRBD1 or TRBD2 (5 bases each). Germline lookup yields CDR1 SGHTS and CDR2 YDEGEE. Trimming took off 6 bases at V and 0 bases at J, with 13 bases between the two ends. The CDR3 has 14 amino acids. The CDR3, as DNA: TGTGCCAGCAAGGGGCACGGGACCTCCTACGAGCAGTACTTC. Translating gives CASKGHGTSYEQYF.

In the case of this clone: Other DNA sequences in the sample encode the same CDR3. The chain joins TRBV5-1 to TRBJ2-1; perhaps TRBD1 as D (6 bases). The V gene lost 1 base and the J gene lost 4 bases, with 6 bases spanning the gap. The length of the CDR3 is 13 residues. CDR1 SGHRS and CDR2 YFSETQ come from the germline V gene. The CDR3 region is CASSLTGYNEQFF. CDR3 DNA: TGCGCCAGCAGCTTGACAGGGTACAATGAGCAGTTCTTC. The full variable domain, its missing parts supplied by reference TRBV5-1 and TRBJ2-1, is KAGVTQTPRYLIKTRGQQVTLSCSPISGHRSVSWYQQTPGQGLQFLFEYFSETQRNKGNFPGRFSGRQFSNSRSEMNVSTLELGDSALYLCASSLTGYNEQFFGPGTRLTVL.

This chain connects TRBV28 to TRBJ1-1; the D gene is possibly TRBD1 (5 bases). The V gene lost 2 bases and the J gene lost 0 bases, with 13 bases spanning the gap. This CDR3 contains 16 residues. Looked up from germline, CDR1 is MDHEN and CDR2 is SYDVKM. CDR3 sequence: CASSLNPGPVNTEAFF. CDR3 sequence (DNA): TGTGCCAGCAGTTTAAATCCAGGGCCTGTGAACACTGAAGCTTTCTTT.

A note on this clone: The same CDR3 arises from other DNA sequences in this sample as well. The chain joins TRBV5-8 to TRBJ2-2; TRBD2 matches at 10 bases. Trimming cost V 0 bases and J 2 bases; bases outside gene matches: 1. CDR1 and CDR2 from the germline V gene are SGHTS and YDEGEE. The CDR3 sequence is 16 residues long. CDR3 in DNA: TGTGCCAGCAGCTTGGGACTAGCGGGTAACACCGGGGAGCTGTTTTTT. Its translation is CASSLGLAGNTGELFF.

V is TRBV4-2 and J is TRBJ2-2; D perhaps matches TRBD1 (5 bases). Germline V gene sequence: CDR1 LGHNA, CDR2 YNFKEQ. This CDR3 has 16 residues. V lost 1 base and J 3 bases, leaving 12 bases between the germline ends. The DNA for the CDR3 is TGTGCCAGCAGCCAAGGGAATAGGGGTGACACCGGGGAGCTGTTTTTT. Protein: CASSQGNRGDTGELFF.

The chain uses TRBV7-3 and TRBJ2-2, with 11 positions matching TRBD1. Germline loops: CDR1 SGHTA, CDR2 FQGTGA. J lost 6 bases, V lost 5 bases, and 5 bases had no gene match. This CDR3 contains 15 residues. This chain's CDR3 is CASSTGTGGAGELFF. The CDR3 nucleotides read TGTGCCAGCAGCACTGGGACAGGGGGTGCCGGGGAGCTGTTTTTT.

V gene TRBV7-9 combines with J gene TRBJ2-3; possible D gene TRBD1, 5 bases. The CDR3 extends over 16 amino acids. V lost 1 base and J lost 7, with 18 bases in between. CDR1 is SEHNR and CDR2 is FQNEAQ in the germline V gene (reference sequence). CDR3 nucleotides: TGTGCCAGCAGCTTAGGTGGGGCACGACTTAATTATACGCAGTATTTT. Its protein is CASSLGGARLNYTQYF.

J is TRBJ1-1 and V is TRBV2; D may be TRBD1 (5 bases). The germline V gene has CDR1 SNHLY and CDR2 FYNNEI. The CDR3 runs to 17 residues. Trimming left V 0 bases short and J 1 base short, with 15 bases between. The CDR3 sequence: CASSEALLWGKNTEAFF. The CDR3, as DNA: TGTGCCAGCAGTGAAGCGCTTCTTTGGGGGAAGAACACTGAAGCTTTCTTT.

The CDR3 DNA sequence: TGTGCCAGCAGCTTGGAACAGGGAAGACACGAGCAGTACTTC. Its protein product is CASSLEQGRHEQYF. V and J are TRBV5-6 and TRBJ2-7; TRBD1 is a possible D gene (6 bases). V was trimmed by 0 bases and J by 5 bases, leaving 12 bases between them. Germline-derived CDR1 and CDR2 are SGHDT and YYEEEE. This CDR3 spans 14 amino acids. The variable domain in full, completed from reference TRBV5-6 and TRBJ2-7, reads DAGVTQSPTHLIKTRGQQVTLRCSPKSGHDTVSWYQQALGQGPQFIFQYYEEEERQRGNFPDRFSGHQFPNYSSELNVNALLLGDSALYLCASSLEQGRHEQYFGPGTRLTVT.

The gene calls are TRBV9 and TRBJ2-7, with TRBD1 identical over 8 bases. CDR1 SGDLS and CDR2 YYNGEE come from the germline V gene. V lost 0 bases to trimming and J lost 0 bases; unmatched junction nucleotides: 2. The CDR3 consists of 15 residues. CDR3 in amino acids: CASSVAGQVSYEQYF. The CDR3 nucleotides are TGTGCCAGCAGCGTAGCGGGACAGGTCTCCTACGAGCAGTACTTC.

The chain couples TRBV7-2 to TRBJ2-3, with D perhaps assigned TRBD1 or TRBD2 (5 bases each). V dropped 7 bases and J dropped 3 bases, with 17 bases sitting between them. The length of the CDR3 is 15 residues. The germline V gene has CDR1 SGHTA and CDR2 FQGNSA. CDR3 amino acids: CASTPWGLRTDTQYF. The CDR3 bases are TGTGCCAGCACCCCCTGGGGGTTAAGGACAGATACGCAGTATTTT.

The V gene is TRBV25-1, the J gene TRBJ2-4; unclear D gene. Germline V gene sequence: CDR1 MGHDK, CDR2 SYGVNS. The CDR3 spans 14 residues. Between the trimmed V and J ends, which lost 3 bases and 1 base, there was a span of 7 bases. The CDR3: CASSESGAKNIQYF. The CDR3 coding sequence is TGTGCCAGCAGTGAGAGTGGGGCCAAAAACATTCAGTACTTC.

This chain connects TRBV5-5 to TRBJ2-5, with 7 bases identical to TRBD1. The CDR3 length is 14 residues. Germline CDR1 is SGHKS and CDR2 is YYEKEE (reference sequence). Unmatched junction bases numbered 8, after V lost 4 bases and J lost 5 bases. CDR3 DNA: TGTGCCAGCAGCAAAAACAGGGGCTGGGAGACCCAGTACTTC. This encodes CASSKNRGWETQYF.

This clone occurred once. The chain carries TRBV2 and TRBJ1-3, with D maybe TRBD1 (5 bases). Trimming shortened V by 9 bases and J by 0 bases, and 12 bases separated the two germline ends. Germline CDR1 is SNHLY and CDR2 is FYNNEI. The CDR3 has 14 amino acids. CDR3 sequence reads: CASMGVYSGNTIYF. DNA of the CDR3: TGTGCCAGTATGGGGGTATACTCTGGAAACACCATATATTTT.

This chain connects TRBV7-2 to TRBJ2-3, with TRBD2 identical over 11 bases. The V and J ends lost 5 bases and 2 bases, in that order; junction bases with no gene match: 6. Germline V lookup: CDR1 SGHTA, CDR2 FQGNSA. The CDR3 has 16 residues. The CDR3 DNA follows: TGTGCCAGCAGCCTGACTAGCGGGACCTACACAGATACGCAGTATTTT. Its protein product is CASSLTSGTYTDTQYF.

This clone was seen just once. The same CDR3 can be traced to other DNA sequences in this sample. The chain carries TRBV5-1 and TRBJ2-1; 12 bases match TRBD2. The J segment lost 8 bases and the V segment lost 0 bases, leaving 3 bases of the junction unmatched. This CDR3 comprises 15 residues. Germline loops: CDR1 SGHRS, CDR2 YFSETQ. The CDR3 sequence is CASSLGLAGGDEQFF. CDR3 DNA: TGCGCCAGCAGCTTGGGGCTAGCGGGAGGGGATGAGCAGTTCTTC.

The rearrangement links TRBV10-3 to TRBJ1-5, with TRBD1 as a possible D gene (5 bases). CDR1 ENHRY and CDR2 SYGVKD come from the germline V gene. V was clipped by 3 bases and J by 4 bases, with 13 bases between them. The CDR3 sequence is 15 residues long. The CDR3 is CAISDKGRGNQPQHF. CDR3 in DNA: TGTGCCATCAGTGATAAGGGGAGGGGAAATCAGCCCCAGCATTTT.

The V call is TRBV19, the J call TRBJ2-7; D unclear. The CDR3 runs 13 residues. Per the germline V gene, CDR1 is LNHDA and CDR2 is SQIVND (reference sequence). V was pared by 4 bases and J by 3 bases, with 10 bases between. In DNA, the CDR3 is TGTGCCAGTAGTAAAGGTCCTAGCTACGAGCAGTACTTC. This codes for CASSKGPSYEQYF.

The V call is TRBV28, the J call TRBJ2-7; perhaps TRBD1 as D (5 bases). The germline gives CDR1 MDHEN, CDR2 SYDVKM. This CDR3 is 14 amino acids long. Trimming shortened V by 7 bases and J by 2 bases, and 15 bases separated the two germline ends. In DNA form, the CDR3 reads TGTGCCAGCACCAAACAGGTGCCCCCCTACGAGCAGTACTTC. This sequence encodes CASTKQVPPYEQYF. The variable domain in full, with the rest retrieved from reference TRBV28 and TRBJ2-7, is DVKVTQSSRYLVKRTGEKVFLECVQDMDHENMFWYRQDPGLGLRLIYFSYDVKMKEKGDIPEGYSVSREKKERFSLILESASTNQTSMYLCASTKQVPPYEQYFGPGTRLTVT.

The V and J genes are TRBV27 and TRBJ2-6, with 9 bases matching TRBD1. Trimming removed 0 bases from V and 3 bases from J; junction bases left unmatched: 9. Looked up from germline, CDR1 is MNHEY and CDR2 is SMNVEV (reference sequence). This CDR3 region has 19 residues. The DNA of the CDR3 is TGTGCCAGCAGTTTATCTCCGGGACAGGGCTTGAGTGGGGCCAACGTCCTGACTTTC. This codes for CASSLSPGQGLSGANVLTF. Looking up the rest from reference TRBV27 and TRBJ2-6 gives the full variable domain: EAQVTQNPRYLITVTGKKLTVTCSQNMNHEYMSWYRQDPGLGLRQIYYSMNVEVTDKGDVPEGYKVSRKEKRNFPLILESPSPNQTSLYFCASSLSPGQGLSGANVLTFGAGSRLTVL.

This chain uses TRBV7-9 with TRBJ2-1; possibly TRBD1 or TRBD2 for D (5 bases each). Deletions cut 1 base from V and 5 bases from J, with 18 bases between. The CDR3 sequence is 17 residues long. The germline V gene encodes CDR1 SEHNR and CDR2 FQNEAQ (reference sequence). The CDR3 protein is CASSLGRSLRDDNEQFF. The CDR3 bases are TGTGCCAGCAGCTTAGGGAGGAGTCTCAGGGATGACAATGAGCAGTTCTTC.

The chain carries TRBV2 and TRBJ2-1, with TRBD2 identical over 12 bases. This CDR3 contains 16 residues. V shed 8 bases and J 2 bases; nucleotides not matched to a gene: 7. Germline lookup yields CDR1 SNHLY and CDR2 FYNNEI. The CDR3 DNA reads as TGTGCCAGCGAGCTAGCGGGAGGGGGGGCCTACAATGAGCAGTTCTTC. Protein product: CASELAGGGAYNEQFF.

The rearrangement links TRBV5-1 to TRBJ1-5; D is undetermined. The CDR3 runs 13 residues. The V and J ends lost 0 bases and 5 bases respectively, with 6 bases between them. Germline V gives CDR1 SGHRS, CDR2 YFSETQ. The CDR3 loop is CASSLGPHQPQHF. CDR3 DNA sequence: TGCGCCAGCAGCTTGGGACCACATCAGCCCCAGCATTTT.

V and J are TRBV6-1 and TRBJ2-2; 9 positions agree with TRBD2. The CDR3 sequence is 18 residues long. V dropped 2 bases and J dropped 5; count of bases not matched to a gene: 12. Germline values: CDR1 MNHNS, CDR2 SASEGT. The DNA of the CDR3 is TGTGCCAGCAGTGAATTAATTAGTAGCGGGAGAGGTACCGGGGAGCTGTTTTTT. Translation: CASSELISSGRGTGELFF.

The CDR3 protein is CASSFSGNSYNEQFF. CDR3 nucleotide sequence: TGTGCCAGTAGTTTTAGCGGAAACTCCTACAATGAGCAGTTCTTC. The chain combines TRBV19 with TRBJ2-1, with a tentative D call TRBD2 (6 bases). This CDR3 comprises 15 residues. The germline V gene has CDR1 LNHDA and CDR2 SQIVND (reference sequence). The V end was cut by 5 bases, the J end by 0 bases, with 11 bases between.

V usage is TRBV28 and J usage is TRBJ2-4; 8 nucleotides agree with TRBD2. V gave up 1 base and J gave up 0 bases; unmatched junction bases: 5. The CDR3 has 17 amino acids. Germline V gene lookup returns CDR1 MDHEN and CDR2 SYDVKM. As DNA, the CDR3 is TGTGCCAGCAGTTTATCCCCGGGACTAGGAGCCAAAAACATTCAGTACTTC. Translating gives CASSLSPGLGAKNIQYF. Variable domain in full (rest from reference TRBV28 and TRBJ2-4): DVKVTQSSRYLVKRTGEKVFLECVQDMDHENMFWYRQDPGLGLRLIYFSYDVKMKEKGDIPEGYSVSREKKERFSLILESASTNQTSMYLCASSLSPGLGAKNIQYFGAGTRLSVL.

The CDR3 reads CASSLGQDAYEQYF. The CDR3 coding sequence is TGTGCCAGCAGCTTAGGGCAGGACGCCTACGAGCAGTACTTC. This chain uses TRBV13 with TRBJ2-7, with D unclear. V was clipped by 0 bases and J by 2 bases, with 8 bases between them. The germline gives CDR1 PRHDT, CDR2 FYEKMQ (reference sequence). The CDR3 spans 14 residues.